A single sample gave rise to the 26 T cell receptor beta chains below, sequenced in a study of T cells in Graves' hyperthyroidism and ophthalmopathy. The source material, RNA transcripts, was used to amplify TCR beta CDR3 regions. HTBI primers drove first-round RT-PCR of the TCR CDR3. TCRdb used MiXCR to reprocess the multiplex PCR reads, holding one entry per CDR3 protein. Among almost 600,000 distinct CDR3 sequences, about 45% were seen once, and the ten largest hold approximately 8.4%. Source material: peripheral blood or thyroid tissue (not recorded which). These receptors were collected from a woman under 30 with Graves' hyperthyroidism.

The rearrangement joins TRBV9 to TRBJ2-2, with 16 bases matching TRBD2. The J segment lost 4 bases and the V segment lost 4 bases, leaving 19 bases of the junction unmatched. The CDR3 is 22 amino acids. The germline gives CDR1 SGDLS, CDR2 YYNGEE. CDR3 loop: CASSQDFSRRGLAGGPTGELFF. The CDR3 DNA is TGTGCCAGCAGCCAAGATTTCAGTCGGAGGGGACTAGCGGGAGGGCCCACCGGGGAGCTGTTTTTT.

This chain links TRBV29-1 with TRBJ1-5; D not certain. V was shortened by 0 bases and J by 7 bases, with 13 bases between the two germline ends. The germline V gene encodes CDR1 SQVTM and CDR2 ANQGSEA. This CDR3 is 14 amino acids long. The CDR3: CSVEDTGYEQPQHF. The CDR3 DNA sequence: TGCAGCGTTGAAGATACGGGGTACGAGCAGCCCCAGCATTTT. Drawing the rest from reference TRBV29-1 and TRBJ1-5, the complete variable domain is SAVISQKPSRDICQRGTSLTIQCQVDSQVTMMFWYRQQPGQSLTLIATANQGSEATYESGFVIDKFPISRPNLTFSTLTVSNMSPEDSSIYLCSVEDTGYEQPQHFGDGTRLSIL.

A word on this clonotype: A junction boundary mismatches the germline segment, possibly from a read error. The chain carries TRBV2 and TRBJ2-7; TRBD1 matches 9 bases. CDR1 and CDR2 (germline): SNHLY, FYNNEI. The CDR3 covers 12 residues. The CDR3 here is CARRTGDYEQYF. The CDR3, as DNA: TGCGCCAGGAGGACAGGGGACTACGAGCAGTACTTC.

This clonotype was seen repeatedly, ten times or more. The chain combines TRBV20-1 with TRBJ1-5; no firm D call. This CDR3 comprises 15 residues. Trimming left V 1 base short and J 0 bases short, with 10 bases between. Germline V gene data show CDR1 as DFQATT and CDR2 as SNEGSKA (reference sequence). Here the CDR3 reads CSARVVGNSNQPQHF. The CDR3 nucleotides read TGCAGTGCTAGAGTAGTAGGGAATAGCAATCAGCCCCAGCATTTT.

The chain joins TRBV5-1 to TRBJ2-5, with D possibly matching TRBD1 (6 bases). The CDR3 length is 14 residues. Germline CDR1 reads SGHRS; CDR2 reads YFSETQ. The ends were cut back, 3 bases at V and 4 bases at J, with 13 bases in the middle. CDR3 protein: CASSSTGRRETQYF. The CDR3 coding sequence is TGCGCCAGCAGCTCGACAGGCAGGAGAGAGACCCAGTACTTC.

The V and J genes are TRBV10-3 and TRBJ1-1; no clear D gene. This CDR3 region has 13 residues. CDR1 is ENHRY, CDR2 SYGVKD, per germline. V lost 4 bases to trimming and J lost 5 bases, with 11 bases between them. Here the CDR3 reads CAISVAGETEAFF. The CDR3 nucleotides read TGTGCCATCAGTGTTGCGGGAGAGACTGAAGCTTTCTTT.

The chain uses TRBV20-1 and TRBJ2-5; the match to TRBD2 covers 12 bases. This CDR3 comprises 12 residues. Trimming removed 6 bases from V and 5 bases from J; junction bases left unmatched: 1. The germline V gene has CDR1 DFQATT and CDR2 SNEGSKA (reference sequence). In DNA form, the CDR3 reads TGCAGTGCGGGGACTAGCGGGGAGACCCAGTACTTC. It yields the protein CSAGTSGETQYF.

This clonotype was recorded only once. V usage is TRBV5-4 and J usage is TRBJ1-3; D gene uncertain. The CDR3 spans 14 residues. CDR1 and CDR2 (germline): SGHNT, YYREEE (reference sequence). Trimming left V 0 bases short and J 7 bases short, with 11 bases between. The DNA of the CDR3 is TGTGCCAGCAGCTTGGGGCCAGCTGCGAACACCATATATTTT. Translated: CASSLGPAANTIYF.

This clonotype came up many times. The chain uses TRBV2 and TRBJ1-1; 7 bases map to TRBD1. The germline V gene encodes CDR1 SNHLY and CDR2 FYNNEI. CDR3 length: 12 amino acids. V shed 8 bases, J shed 4 bases, and the junction held 4 bases outside the gene matches. CDR3 sequence reads: CASRNRGTEAFF. CDR3 sequence (DNA): TGTGCCAGCCGGAACAGGGGCACTGAAGCTTTCTTT.

This clonotype was recorded at least ten times. This sequence joins TRBV6-5 and TRBJ1-4; tentative D call: TRBD1 (6 bases). The CDR3 is 14 amino acids. V lost 5 bases and J 7 bases, leaving 14 bases between the germline ends. Germline lookup yields CDR1 MNHEY and CDR2 SVGAGI. In DNA, the CDR3 is TGTGCCAGCAGTGGGGGTGGGGGCGGTGAAAAACTGTTTTTT. This sequence encodes CASSGGGGGEKLFF.

This clonotype was recorded a few times. The chain carries TRBV19 and TRBJ2-7; possible D gene TRBD1, 8 bases. The CDR3 runs to 15 residues. Germline V gene sequence: CDR1 LNHDA, CDR2 SQIVND (reference sequence). V lost 7 bases and J 3 bases, leaving 19 bases between the germline ends. The DNA for the CDR3 is TGTGCCAGTACTCCACAGGGGGGGGTACTCTACGAGCAGTACTTC. This translates into CASTPQGGVLYEQYF.

The chain carries TRBV2 and TRBJ1-2; TRBD1 is a possible D gene (6 bases). From germline, CDR1 is SNHLY and CDR2 FYNNEI. The CDR3 sequence is 11 residues long. V lost 4 bases to trimming and J lost 8 bases, with 8 bases between them. This CDR3 reads CASSAGDGYTF. CDR3 coding DNA: TGTGCCAGCAGTGCAGGGGACGGCTACACCTTC.

This clonotype was detected many times. J is TRBJ1-2 and V is TRBV5-1; D remains ambiguous. CDR3 size: 14 residues. CDR1 and CDR2 (germline): SGHRS, YFSETQ. V lost 4 bases, J lost 6 bases, and 16 bases lay in between. This CDR3 reads CASSLSDGSNGYTF. DNA of the CDR3: TGCGCCAGCAGCCTTTCCGACGGGTCGAATGGCTACACCTTC.

The chain carries TRBV7-8 and TRBJ1-1, with a possible D match to TRBD1 (5 bases). This CDR3 is built from 12 residues. Germline V gene lookup returns CDR1 SGHVS and CDR2 FQNEAQ. V was pared by 4 bases and J by 10 bases, with 13 bases between. CDR3 protein: CASSSSRDTAFF. CDR3 bases: TGTGCCAGCAGCTCTAGCAGGGATACAGCTTTCTTT. Full variable domain (missing parts from reference TRBV7-8 and TRBJ1-1): GAGVSQSPRYKVAKRGQDVALRCDPISGHVSLFWYQQALGQGPEFLTYFQNEAQLDKSGLPSDRFFAERPEGSVSTLKIQRTQQEDSAVYLCASSSSRDTAFFGQGTRLTVV.

This clonotype has a single count. The V gene is TRBV19, the J gene TRBJ1-4; a weak D match, TRBD1 (5 bases). Germline V gene data show CDR1 as LNHDA and CDR2 as SQIVND (reference sequence). Deletions cut 1 base from V and 5 bases from J, with 17 bases between. CDR3 length: 17 residues. For the CDR3, the DNA is TGTGCCAGTAGTATAGTGGGGACTAGCGGGAGGAATGAAAAACTGTTTTTT. This translates into CASSIVGTSGRNEKLFF.

This clonotype occurred many times. This chain joins TRBV11-2 and TRBJ1-4, with no clear D. This CDR3 has 12 residues. Germline assignment: CDR1 SGHAT and CDR2 FQNNGV. Trimming shortened V by 1 base and J by 13 bases, and 10 bases separated the two germline ends. The CDR3 DNA sequence: TGTGCCAGCAGCTTAGGGCCCGCGGGACTGTTTTTT. Translating it yields CASSLGPAGLFF. The variable domain in full, with the rest retrieved from reference TRBV11-2 and TRBJ1-4, is EAGVAQSPRYKIIEKRQSVAFWCNPISGHATLYWYQQILGQGPKLLIQFQNNGVVDDSQLPKDRFSAERLKGVDSTLKIQPAKLEDSAVYLCASSLGPAGLFFGSGTQLSVL.

Only a few counts were recorded for this clonotype. V and J are TRBV30 and TRBJ1-5; 7 nucleotides line up with TRBD1. Germline V gene sequence: CDR1 GTSNPN, CDR2 SVGIG (reference sequence). The CDR3 is 14 amino acids. V trimming: 0 bases; J trimming: 6 bases; junction bases outside the gene matches: 5. CDR3 amino acids: CAWSVRSGGQPQHF. The DNA for the CDR3 is TGTGCCTGGAGTGTACGGTCAGGGGGTCAGCCCCAGCATTTT.

The V call is TRBV29-1, the J call TRBJ1-2, with 7 bases lining up with TRBD1. This CDR3 is 11 amino acids long. Germline V CDR1 and CDR2: SQVTM, ANQGSEA. V trimming: 8 bases; J trimming: 6 bases; junction bases outside the gene matches: 6. CDR3 amino acids: CSSRDRDGYTF. In DNA, the CDR3 is TGCAGCAGCCGAGACAGGGATGGCTACACCTTC.

Ten or more counts support this clonotype. The chain joins TRBV15 to TRBJ1-3, with TRBD1 identical over 8 bases. Germline V gene data show CDR1 as LNHNV and CDR2 as YYDKDF (reference sequence). The CDR3 spans 17 residues. The V gene end was trimmed by 3 bases and the J gene end by 0 bases; junction bases not matched to a gene: 7. CDR3 sequence (DNA): TGTGCCACCAGCAGCCCGGGACAGGACCCCTCTGGAAACACCATATATTTT. It translates to CATSSPGQDPSGNTIYF.

CDR3 in DNA: TGTGCCATCAGTGAGGACTTAATCTCTGGAAACACCTTC. Residues: CAISEDLISGNTF. The V and J genes are TRBV10-3 and TRBJ1-2; D gene uncertain. CDR3 length: 13 residues. The germline V and J ends were trimmed by 2 bases and 12 bases, with 16 bases remaining between them. Germline CDR1 and CDR2: ENHRY and SYGVKD.

The sample holds many counts of this clonotype. The rearrangement links TRBV13 to TRBJ1-2; TRBD1 agrees at 7 bases. The CDR3 runs 16 residues. V was clipped by 3 bases and J by 1 base; unmatched bases: 8. Germline V gene lookup returns CDR1 PRHDT and CDR2 FYEKMQ (reference sequence). The chain's CDR3 is CASSLRSGGYNYGYTF. For the CDR3, the DNA is TGTGCCAGCAGCTTGCGTTCAGGGGGTTATAACTATGGCTACACCTTC.

This clonotype came up many times. The chain combines TRBV27 with TRBJ2-7; 8 bases fit TRBD1. The V gene's germline CDR1 is MNHEY and CDR2 SMNVEV (reference sequence). With 4 bases clipped from V and 7 bases from J, the junction kept 3 bases outside the gene matches. This CDR3 region has 12 residues. The CDR3 DNA is TGTGCCAGCAGTTCCAGGGGGCGTGAGCAGTACTTC. It is translated as CASSSRGREQYF.

This clonotype was picked up one time. The chain joins TRBV5-8 to TRBJ2-1; tentatively, D is TRBD2 (5 bases). This CDR3 has 15 amino acids. Between the trimmed V and J ends, which lost 2 bases and 0 bases, there was a span of 9 bases. CDR1 and CDR2 from the germline V gene are SGHTS and YDEGEE. The CDR3 nucleotides read TGTGCCAGCAGCTTAGCGGACCGCTCCTACAATGAGCAGTTCTTC. It translates to CASSLADRSYNEQFF.

The chain links TRBV7-2 to TRBJ2-5, with D possibly being TRBD2 (6 bases). Per the germline V gene, CDR1 is SGHTA and CDR2 is FQGNSA. The CDR3 runs to 16 residues. V shed 0 bases and J shed 4 bases, with 15 bases lying between them. CDR3 DNA: TGTGCCAGCAGCTTAGCGATAAGGAGGGGATCAGAGACCCAGTACTTC. Protein sequence: CASSLAIRRGSETQYF.

This clonotype is a singleton in its sample. The chain couples TRBV2 to TRBJ2-1; 7 bases match TRBD2. The CDR3 consists of 13 residues. Per germline, CDR1 SNHLY and CDR2 FYNNEI. The junction had 4 bases not matched to a gene; V was cut back by 8 bases and J by 3 bases. The CDR3 protein is CASEKRDYNEQFF. The CDR3 region has the DNA TGTGCCAGCGAGAAGCGGGACTACAATGAGCAGTTCTTC. Full variable domain (missing parts from reference TRBV2 and TRBJ2-1): EPEVTQTPSHQVTQMGQEVILRCVPISNHLYFYWYRQILGQKVEFLVSFYNNEISEKSEIFDDQFSVERPDGSNFTLKIRSTKLEDSAMYFCASEKRDYNEQFFGPGTRLTVL.

The J gene is TRBJ2-5, the V gene TRBV6-2 or TRBV6-3, with 12 positions matching TRBD2. Germline assignment: CDR1 MNHEY and CDR2 SVGEGT. This CDR3 is 20 amino acids long. V shed 10 bases, J shed 4 bases, and the junction held 25 bases outside the gene matches. The CDR3 region is CAISSYSTPLAGGWRETQYF. In DNA form, the CDR3 reads TGTGCCATCAGCAGTTACTCGACCCCGCTAGCGGGAGGGTGGAGAGAGACCCAGTACTTC.